This TCR beta chain was observed in a study of shared T cell receptors in the human thymus. Only in-frame clones appear in the TCRdb table, and some are missing; sequencing was by immunoSEQ multiplex PCR. The data hold almost 550,000 clones, with 78% observed a single time. The CDR3 is 18 amino acids. Trimming took 4 bases from V and 1 from J; bases not matched to a gene: 7. Per germline, CDR1 MGHRA and CDR2 YSYEKL. This sample also belongs to another study, concerning human thymus T cells.

The receptor was isolated from a boy under two years old with a congenital heart defect. The rearrangement uses TRBV4-1 and TRBJ2-3; 14 positions agree with TRBD2. The sample was thymocytes. The DNA of the CDR3 is TGCGCCAGCAGCCTACCCTGGACTAGCGGGAGGCGCACAGATACGCAGTATTTT. Protein: CASSLPWTSGRRTDTQYF.